This T cell receptor beta chain was documented in a study of blood T cells in healthy people across ages. Overall study results and limits: Comparison with aged donors showed that long-lived donors had more naive CD4+ cells and higher diversity. A roughly linear fall in TCR beta diversity per million T cells was seen with increasing age.

This CDR3 comprises 15 residues. The germline V and J ends were trimmed by 2 bases and 2 bases, with 12 bases remaining between them. In germline, CDR1 is SGHTA, CDR2 FQGNSA. A single count supports this clonotype. Its antigen is still unknown. Primed by a sample-barcoded 5' primer and a J-beta primer mix, a second PCR proceeded for roughly 6 to 12 cycles. One entry per CDR3 protein results from TCRdb running MiXCR on the 5' RACE reads. The sample contains about 680,000 distinct CDR3 sequences, 49% of which appear only once. PBMCs, at least 6 million per sample, were isolated. The source is a woman aged 60-70 years in good health. The sequencing input was blood. This sequence joins TRBV7-2 and TRBJ2-5; perhaps TRBD2 as D (6 bases). Written as DNA, the CDR3 is TGTGCCAGCAGCTTACGTCTCGGGGGTCAAGAGACCCAGTACTTC. It yields the protein CASSLRLGGQETQYF.